This T cell receptor (beta chain) was obtained from a study of blood T cell repertoires in COVID-19. Sequencing used immunoSEQ multiplex PCR; TCRdb keeps in-frame clones, though not all of them. In the table there are roughly 27,000 clones, about 89% of which are singletons. Germline values: CDR1 SGHDN, CDR2 FVKESK. The CDR3 has 18 amino acids. Trimming took 3 bases from V and 3 from J; bases not matched to a gene: 8. The chain couples TRBV14 to TRBJ2-1; 13 positions match TRBD2. This sequence was found in a human donor in a cohort sampled during active COVID-19. The sample comprised peripheral blood. CDR3 sequence (DNA): TGTGCCAGCAGCCATCCAAAGGGACTAGCGGGGCTCTACAATGAGCAGTTCTTC. This translates into CASSHPKGLAGLYNEQFF. Filled out from reference TRBV14 and TRBJ2-1, the complete variable domain reads EAGVTQFPSHSVIEKGQTVTLRCDPISGHDNLYWYRRVMGKEIKFLLHFVKESKQDESGMPNNRFLAERTGGTYSTLKVQPAELEDSGVYFCASSHPKGLAGLYNEQFFGPGTRLTVL.